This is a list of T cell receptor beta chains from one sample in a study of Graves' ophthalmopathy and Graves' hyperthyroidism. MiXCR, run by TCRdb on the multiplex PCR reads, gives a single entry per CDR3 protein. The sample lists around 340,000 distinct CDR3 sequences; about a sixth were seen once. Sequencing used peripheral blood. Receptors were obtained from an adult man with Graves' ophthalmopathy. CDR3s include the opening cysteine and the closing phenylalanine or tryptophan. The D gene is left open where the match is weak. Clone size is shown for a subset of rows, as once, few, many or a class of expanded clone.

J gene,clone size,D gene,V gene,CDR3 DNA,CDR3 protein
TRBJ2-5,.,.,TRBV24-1,TGTGCCACCAAGGAGTGGGCCGAGACCCAGTACTTC,CATKEWAETQYF
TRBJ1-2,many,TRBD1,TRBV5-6,TGTGCCAGCAGCTTGGGTCAGGGGGTTCGCTACACCTTC,CASSLGQGVRYTF
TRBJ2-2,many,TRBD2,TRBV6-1,TGTGCCAGCAGTCTCTCCGGGACTAGCCACACCGGGGAGCTGTTTTTT,CASSLSGTSHTGELFF
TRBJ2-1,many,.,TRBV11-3,TGTGCCAGCAGCTTAGATAGGTACAATGAGCAGTTCTTC,CASSLDRYNEQFF
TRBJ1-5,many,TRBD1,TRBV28,TGTGCCAGCACTACAGGGGGCGGAGATCAGCCCCAGCATTTT,CASTTGGGDQPQHF
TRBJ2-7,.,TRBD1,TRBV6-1,TGTGCCAGCAGTGCGGGACAGGGCACCTACGAGCATTACTTC,CASSAGQGTYEHYF
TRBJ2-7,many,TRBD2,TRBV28,TGTGCCAGCAGTTTGGGAGGGGACGAGCAGTACTTC,CASSLGGDEQYF
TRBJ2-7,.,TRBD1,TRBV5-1,TGCGCCAGCAGCCCCCGGACAGGGCCCGCCTACGAGCAGTACTTC,CASSPRTGPAYEQYF
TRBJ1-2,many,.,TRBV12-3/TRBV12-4,TGTGCCAGCAGTCCCCGGGCAGAAATCTATGGCTACACCTTC,CASSPRAEIYGYTF
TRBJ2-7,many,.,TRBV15,TGTGCCACCAGCAGACCCTCCTTAGCAGGTCGAGAGCAGTACTTC,CATSRPSLAGREQYF
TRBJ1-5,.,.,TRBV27,TGTGCCAGCAGAGATAACAGGGTAGGGCAGCCCCAGCATTTT,CASRDNRVGQPQHF
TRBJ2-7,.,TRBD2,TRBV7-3,TGTGCCAGCAGCTCCGGGACTAGCGGGTTACGGTACTTC,CASSSGTSGLRYF
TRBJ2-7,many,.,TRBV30,TGTGCCTGGAGTGTAGGGCTAGGGGCCCTCGAGCAGTACTTC,CAWSVGLGALEQYF
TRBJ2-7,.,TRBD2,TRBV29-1,TGCAGCGTGGTAGCGGGAGCACGACGGGAGCAGTACTTC,CSVVAGARREQYF
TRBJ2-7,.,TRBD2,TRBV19,TGTGCCAGTAGTCCGACTAGCGGGAGACCCCGAGACTACGAGCAGTACTTC,CASSPTSGRPRDYEQYF
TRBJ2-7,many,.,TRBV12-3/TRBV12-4,TGTGCCAGCAGTTTTCCCGCAGCGGGCTACTACGAGCAGTACTTC,CASSFPAAGYYEQYF
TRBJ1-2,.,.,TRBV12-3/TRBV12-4,TGTGCCAGCAGGGGGCCGTTGGGTGGCTACACCTTC,CASRGPLGGYTF
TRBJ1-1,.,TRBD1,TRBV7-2,TGTGCCAGCAGCTTAGTGACAGGGGGCGGAAATGAAGCTTTCTTT,CASSLVTGGGNEAFF
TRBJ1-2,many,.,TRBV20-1,TGCAGTGCTAGCGACAGAGCGATAAACTATGGCTACACCTTC,CSASDRAINYGYTF
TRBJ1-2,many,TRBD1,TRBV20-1,TGCAGTGCTTATGCGGGACAGGGTAATTATGGCTACACCTTC,CSAYAGQGNYGYTF
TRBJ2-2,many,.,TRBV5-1,TGCGCCAGCAGCTTGGCGACAGGGAACACCGGGGAGCTGTTTTTT,CASSLATGNTGELFF
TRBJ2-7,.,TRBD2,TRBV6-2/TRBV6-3,TGTGCCAGCATGCTAGCGGGGACTATGATACCCTACGAGCAGTACTTC,CASMLAGTMIPYEQYF
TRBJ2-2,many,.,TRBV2,TGTGCCAGCAGGCGGGACTCCCGGAACACCGGGGAGCTGTTTTTT,CASRRDSRNTGELFF
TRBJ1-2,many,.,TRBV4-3,TGCGCCAGCAGCCACGATCCCGGGACGGAAGCTAACTATGGCTACACCTTC,CASSHDPGTEANYGYTF
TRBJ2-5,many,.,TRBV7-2,TGTGCCAGCAGCTTAGCGGTCATAGGCGACACACAAGAGACCCAGTACTTC,CASSLAVIGDTQETQYF
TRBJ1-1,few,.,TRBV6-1,TGTGCCAGCAGCGTAGAGTCAGGGGTTGTGGCTTACTTT,CASSVESGVVAYF
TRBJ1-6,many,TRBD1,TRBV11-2,TGTGCCAGCAGCTTACAGGGGGGGCCCTATAATTCACCCCTCCACTTT,CASSLQGGPYNSPLHF
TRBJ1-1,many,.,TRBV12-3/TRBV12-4,TGTGCCAGCAGGTTCAGGGGTCCCAACACTGAAGCTTTCTTT,CASRFRGPNTEAFF
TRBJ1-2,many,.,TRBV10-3,TGTGCCATCAGTGACGACAGAGTCTATGGCTACACCTTC,CAISDDRVYGYTF
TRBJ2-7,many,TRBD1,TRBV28,TGTGCCAGCAGTTTATTTGACAGGGCCTACGAGCAGTACTTC,CASSLFDRAYEQYF
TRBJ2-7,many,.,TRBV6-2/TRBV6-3,TGTGCCAGCACCTTCGTCGGGTTTGGGGACGAGCAGTACTTC,CASTFVGFGDEQYF
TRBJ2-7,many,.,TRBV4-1,TGCGCCAGCAGCCAAGCCATCGACTACGAGCAGTACTTC,CASSQAIDYEQYF
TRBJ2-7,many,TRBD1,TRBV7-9,TGTGCCAGCAGCTTACACAGGGGGCAGGTATGGGAGCAGTACTTC,CASSLHRGQVWEQYF
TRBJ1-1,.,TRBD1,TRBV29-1,TGCAGCGTTGGTAAGGGGGCGGACACTGAAGCTTTCTTT,CSVGKGADTEAFF
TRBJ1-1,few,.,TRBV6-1,TGTGCCAGCAGTGCCGTCGGTGGTACTGAAGCTTTCTTT,CASSAVGGTEAFF
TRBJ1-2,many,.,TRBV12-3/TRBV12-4,TGTGCCAGCAGTTTAGTCCCTACGGGGGGCTATGGCTACACCTTC,CASSLVPTGGYGYTF
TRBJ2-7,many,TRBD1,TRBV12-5,TGTGCTAGTGGTGCCCGTATTACGCGCCATACCGGGACAGTATCGGGGGAGCAGTACTTC,CASGARITRHTGTVSGEQYF
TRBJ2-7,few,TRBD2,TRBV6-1,TGTGCCAGCAGTCCGTACAGCGGGGGCTACGAGCAGTACTTC,CASSPYSGGYEQYF
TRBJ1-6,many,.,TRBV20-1,TGCAGTGCTAGTCATAATTCACCCCTCCACTTT,CSASHNSPLHF
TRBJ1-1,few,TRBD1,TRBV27,TGTGCCAGCAGTACTCAACAGGGGCGCAGGATGAACACTGAAGCTTTCTTT,CASSTQQGRRMNTEAFF
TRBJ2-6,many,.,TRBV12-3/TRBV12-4,TGTGCCAGCTACTCAACAGACTCTGGGGCCAACGTCCTGACTTTC,CASYSTDSGANVLTF
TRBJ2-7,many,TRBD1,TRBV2,TGTGCCAGCAGCGCTACCCCCGGGACAGGCTACGAGCAGTACTTC,CASSATPGTGYEQYF
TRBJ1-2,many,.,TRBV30,TGTGCCTGGAGTGCCCAGAGAACTAACTATGGCTACACCTTC,CAWSAQRTNYGYTF